Listed below are T cell receptor beta chains from one sample, sequenced in a study of shared clonotypes between healthy human individuals. Generated by immunoSEQ multiplex PCR, the TCRdb table keeps only in-frame clones and is missing some. The table lists approximately 720,000 clones, around 92% of them singletons. The source material was naive CD8+ T cells sorted from blood. The receptors were gathered from a man aged 30 to 45 in good health. Each CDR3 is given with its conserved first and last residue.

v_call | cdr3_aa
TRBV28 | CASFMFTGNTEAFF
TRBV4-1 | CASSQAKLYEQYF
TRBV27 | CASSLSGEYWLAGIEQFF
TRBV11-2 | CASSLLTLAGGDEQFF
TRBV7-9 | CASSLALGRGNTEAFF
TRBV6-5 | CASSSLAGGADTQYF
TRBV15 | CATSRELAGAFTGELFF
TRBV25-1 | CASRGTGGEKLFF
TRBV2 | CATKSERTVNTEAFF
TRBV7-6 | CASSSPGGVSNEKLFF
TRBV10-2 | CASRQTDTQYF
TRBV14 | CASSQDRELTGELFF
TRBV13 | CASSVGSYGKVEQFF
TRBV27 | CASSLSAPLVLGVLGGANVLTF
TRBV5-4 | CASSLGQTIEAFF
TRBV28 | CASSPEWAGDGYTF
TRBV27 | CASSNYRTANTEAFF
TRBV10-3 | CAISETEREGSSYEQYF
TRBV15 | CATSRATTDSYEQYF
TRBV7-6 | CASSLSDRGDYEQYF
TRBV9 | CASSVGGTSRSSYNEQFF
TRBV28 | CASSHTNEQFF
TRBV28 | CASSLSTGPPDTQYF
TRBV11-2 | CASSLEGTGVLYEQYF
TRBV19 | CASSIGLAYTYNEQFF
TRBV27 | CASSKDPRGLVF
TRBV7-6 | CASSLLAPTETQYF
TRBV7-2 | CASSDSGRAGDTQYF
TRBV7-9 | CASTTFKLNTEAFF
TRBV6-1 | CASSEGPKWEGDGYTF
TRBV4-1 | CASMSIGRQETQYF
TRBV7-8 | CASTPGLAASEQYF
TRBV5-1 | CASSTDSNEKLFF
TRBV10-3 | CAISESWGRGNTIYF
TRBV4-1 | CASSPRKNGNEKLFF
TRBV6-1 | CASSEYATNEKLFF
TRBV5-1 | CASSSVPGLAGEFPYNEQFF
TRBV12-2 | CASRQQGEVPDTQYF
TRBV5-8 | CASSNRDRDTYNEQFF
TRBV4-3 | CASSQATGQGATDRNTEAFF
TRBV27 | CAPFSPPPSSYNEQFF
TRBV6-5 | CASSSYSDTQYF
TRBV27 | CASSLNGQPQHF
TRBV5-1 | CASRSGYEQFF
TRBV19 | CASSIFAGVSYEQYF
TRBV29-1 | CSVDGTGEYDEQYF
TRBV19 | CASTPGTKQETQYF
TRBV28 | CASMPGHQETQYF